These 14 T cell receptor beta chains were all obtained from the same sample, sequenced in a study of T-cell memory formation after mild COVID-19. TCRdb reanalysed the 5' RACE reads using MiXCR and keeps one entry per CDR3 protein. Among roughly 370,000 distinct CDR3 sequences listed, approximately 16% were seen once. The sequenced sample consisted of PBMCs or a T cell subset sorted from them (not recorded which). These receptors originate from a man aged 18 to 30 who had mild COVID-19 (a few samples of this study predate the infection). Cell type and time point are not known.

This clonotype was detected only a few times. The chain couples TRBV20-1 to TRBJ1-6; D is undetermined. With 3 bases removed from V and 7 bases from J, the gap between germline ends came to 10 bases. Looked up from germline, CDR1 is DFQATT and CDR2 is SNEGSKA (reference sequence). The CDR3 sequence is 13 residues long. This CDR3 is CSARGSANSPLHF. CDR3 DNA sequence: TGCAGTGCTAGGGGATCGGCGAATTCACCCCTCCACTTT.

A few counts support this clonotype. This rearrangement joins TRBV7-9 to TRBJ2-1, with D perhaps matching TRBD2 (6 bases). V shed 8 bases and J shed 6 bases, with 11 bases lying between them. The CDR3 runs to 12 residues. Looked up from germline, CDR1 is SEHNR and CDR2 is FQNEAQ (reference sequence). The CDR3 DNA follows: TGTGCCAGCGGCGGGGTGCGCAATGAGCAGTTCTTC. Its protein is CASGGVRNEQFF. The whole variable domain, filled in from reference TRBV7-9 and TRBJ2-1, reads DTGVSQNPRHKITKRGQNVTFRCDPISEHNRLYWYRQTLGQGPEFLTYFQNEAQLEKSRLLSDRFSAERPKGSFSTLEIQRTEQGDSAMYLCASGGVRNEQFFGPGTRLTVL.

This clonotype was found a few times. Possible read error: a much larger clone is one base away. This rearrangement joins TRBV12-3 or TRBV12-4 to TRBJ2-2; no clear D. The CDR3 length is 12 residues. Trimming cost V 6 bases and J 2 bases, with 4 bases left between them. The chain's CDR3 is CASRDNTGELFF. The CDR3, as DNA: TGTGCCAGCAGAGACAACACCGGGGAGCTGTTTTTT.

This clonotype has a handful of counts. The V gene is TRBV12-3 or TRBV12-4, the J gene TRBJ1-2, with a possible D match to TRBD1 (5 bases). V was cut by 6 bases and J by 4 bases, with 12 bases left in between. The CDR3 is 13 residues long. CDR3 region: CASSPRGGYGYTF. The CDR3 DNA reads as TGTGCCAGCAGCCCGAGGGGCGGCTATGGCTACACCTTC.

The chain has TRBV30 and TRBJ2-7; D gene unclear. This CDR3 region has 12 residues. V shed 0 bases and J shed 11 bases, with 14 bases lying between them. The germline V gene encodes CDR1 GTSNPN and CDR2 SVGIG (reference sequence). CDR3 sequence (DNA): TGTGCCTGGAGTGTCTCGCCAGGTTCAGAGTACTTC. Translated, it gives CAWSVSPGSEYF.

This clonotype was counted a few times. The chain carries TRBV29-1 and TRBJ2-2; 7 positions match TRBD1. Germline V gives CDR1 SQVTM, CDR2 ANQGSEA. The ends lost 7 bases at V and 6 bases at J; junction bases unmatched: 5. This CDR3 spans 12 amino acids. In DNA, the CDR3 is TGCAGCGCCAAGGGGGCGGCCGGGGAGCTGTTTTTT. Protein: CSAKGAAGELFF.

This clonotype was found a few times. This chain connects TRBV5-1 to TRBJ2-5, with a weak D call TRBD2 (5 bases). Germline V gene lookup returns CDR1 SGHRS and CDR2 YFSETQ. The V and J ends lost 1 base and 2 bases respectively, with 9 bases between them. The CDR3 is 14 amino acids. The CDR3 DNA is TGCGCCAGCAGCTTGCCCGGGGTGCAAGAGACCCAGTACTTC. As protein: CASSLPGVQETQYF.

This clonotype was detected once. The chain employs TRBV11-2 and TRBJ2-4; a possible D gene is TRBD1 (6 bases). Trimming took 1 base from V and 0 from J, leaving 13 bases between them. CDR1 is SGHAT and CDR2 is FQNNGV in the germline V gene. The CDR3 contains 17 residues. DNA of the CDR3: TGTGCCAGCAGCTTAGGGCGGCAGGGGTTAGCCAAAAACATTCAGTACTTC. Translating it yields CASSLGRQGLAKNIQYF.

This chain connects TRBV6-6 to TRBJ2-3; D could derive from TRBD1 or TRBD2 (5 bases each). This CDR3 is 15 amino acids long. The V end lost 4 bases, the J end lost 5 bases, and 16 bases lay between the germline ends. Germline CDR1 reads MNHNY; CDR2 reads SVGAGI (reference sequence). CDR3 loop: CASSSQDPAGDTQYF. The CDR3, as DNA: TGTGCCAGCAGTTCACAGGACCCGGCGGGAGATACGCAGTATTTT.

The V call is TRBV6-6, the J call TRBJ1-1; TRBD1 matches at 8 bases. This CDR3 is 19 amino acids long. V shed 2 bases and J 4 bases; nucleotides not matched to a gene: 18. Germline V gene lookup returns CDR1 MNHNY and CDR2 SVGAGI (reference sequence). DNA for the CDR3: TGTGCCAGCAGTTACCGTCCGGACCCCCAGGGGGCAGGGGGCACTGAAGCTTTCTTT. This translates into CASSYRPDPQGAGGTEAFF.

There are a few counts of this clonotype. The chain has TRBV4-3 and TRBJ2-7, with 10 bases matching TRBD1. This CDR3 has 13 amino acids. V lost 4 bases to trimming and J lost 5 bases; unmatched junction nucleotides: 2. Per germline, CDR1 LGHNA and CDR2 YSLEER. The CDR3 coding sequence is TGCGCCAGCAGCCCAGGGACAGGGGACGAGCAGTACTTC. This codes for CASSPGTGDEQYF.

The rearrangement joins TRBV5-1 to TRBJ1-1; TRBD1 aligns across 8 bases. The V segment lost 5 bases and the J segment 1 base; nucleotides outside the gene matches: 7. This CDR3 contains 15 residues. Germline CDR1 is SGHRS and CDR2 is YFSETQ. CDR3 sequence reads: CASRTGGGSNTEAFF. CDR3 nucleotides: TGCGCCAGCAGAACAGGGGGGGGATCGAACACTGAAGCTTTCTTT. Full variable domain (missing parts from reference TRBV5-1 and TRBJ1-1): KAGVTQTPRYLIKTRGQQVTLSCSPISGHRSVSWYQQTPGQGLQFLFEYFSETQRNKGNFPGRFSGRQFSNSRSEMNVSTLELGDSALYLCASRTGGGSNTEAFFGQGTRLTVV.

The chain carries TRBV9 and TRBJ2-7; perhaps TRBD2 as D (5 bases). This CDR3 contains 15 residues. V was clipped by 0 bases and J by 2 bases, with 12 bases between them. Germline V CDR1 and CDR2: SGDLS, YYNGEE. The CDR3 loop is CASSVGAVAPYEQYF. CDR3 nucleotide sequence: TGTGCCAGCAGCGTAGGAGCGGTGGCTCCCTACGAGCAGTACTTC.

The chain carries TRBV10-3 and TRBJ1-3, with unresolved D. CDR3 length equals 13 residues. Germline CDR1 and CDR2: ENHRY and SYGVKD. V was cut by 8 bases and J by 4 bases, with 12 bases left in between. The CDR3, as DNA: TGTGCCATCCGGGCAGGAGAGGGAAACACCATATATTTT. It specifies CAIRAGEGNTIYF.